This TCR beta chain was captured in a study of shared clonotypes between healthy human individuals. Study-level information: CD4 naive and CD4 memory each took three plates per donor, while CD8 naive took two and CD8 memory one.

Trimming cost V 4 bases and J 3 bases; bases outside gene matches: 4. The CDR3 totals 13 residues. From germline, CDR1 is SGHRS and CDR2 YFSETQ. Study outcomes and limitations: Clonotypes that were shared across a handful of donors made up approximately 5% of naive CD4 clonotypes. Sorted-subset samples were not fully sequenced, rarefaction indicated.

Assay used: immunoSEQ multiplex PCR; TCRdb lists only in-frame clones, some missing. The data contain 1 million to 1.2 million clones, around three quarters of them singletons. As for this clone: The antigen is unknown. Distinct nucleotide sequences in the sample also encode this CDR3.

Material for sequencing was memory CD4+ T cells from PBMCs. Sample subset: CD45RA-negative fraction. This TCR was recovered from a man between 18 and 35 years old in good health. Some clones in this sample may be carry-over from other donors' samples. The gene calls are TRBV5-1 and TRBJ2-7; TRBD1 matches 7 bases. The DNA for the CDR3 is TGCGCCAGCAGCCTGGACAGGAACTACGAGCAGTACTTC. This encodes CASSLDRNYEQYF.